This T cell receptor beta chain was identified during a study of cytomegalovirus exposure and HLA in healthy donors. On the study more broadly: Findings of an earlier analysis included over 95 million unique TCR beta sequences from about 180 million T cells.

Overall study results and limits: The study listed roughly 160 cytomegalovirus-associated TCR beta chains. Most observed TCR sequences were rare, whereas some public TCRs were detected in many donors. With later analysis, a missense DCLRE1C variant became linked to TCR beta V- and J-gene trimming.

Details on this clone: Its antigen is currently unknown.

Germline CDR1 and CDR2: KGHSH and LQKENI. V dropped 3 bases and J dropped 6 bases, with 11 bases sitting between them. The CDR3 runs 13 residues. The PCR was carried out with 60 Vbeta primers and 13 Jbeta primers. The method was immunoSEQ multiplex PCR; TCRdb's version includes in-frame clones alone and lacks a portion of them. The repertoire holds fewer than 80,000 clones, with roughly 74% as singletons. Specimen: PBMCs. This sequence joins TRBV18 and TRBJ1-1; D might be TRBD1 (5 bases). The TCR was taken from a woman aged 55-69 years in good health and CMV-seropositive. CDR3 amino acids: CASSPARGAEAFF. The DNA of the CDR3 is TGTGCCAGCTCACCCGCCCGGGGGGCTGAAGCTTTCTTT. Complete variable domain (other parts from reference TRBV18 and TRBJ1-1): NAGVMQNPRHLVRRRGQEARLRCSPMKGHSHVYWYRQLPEEGLKFMVYLQKENIIDESGMPKERFSAEFPKEGPSILRIQQVVRGDSAAYFCASSPARGAEAFFGQGTRLTVV.